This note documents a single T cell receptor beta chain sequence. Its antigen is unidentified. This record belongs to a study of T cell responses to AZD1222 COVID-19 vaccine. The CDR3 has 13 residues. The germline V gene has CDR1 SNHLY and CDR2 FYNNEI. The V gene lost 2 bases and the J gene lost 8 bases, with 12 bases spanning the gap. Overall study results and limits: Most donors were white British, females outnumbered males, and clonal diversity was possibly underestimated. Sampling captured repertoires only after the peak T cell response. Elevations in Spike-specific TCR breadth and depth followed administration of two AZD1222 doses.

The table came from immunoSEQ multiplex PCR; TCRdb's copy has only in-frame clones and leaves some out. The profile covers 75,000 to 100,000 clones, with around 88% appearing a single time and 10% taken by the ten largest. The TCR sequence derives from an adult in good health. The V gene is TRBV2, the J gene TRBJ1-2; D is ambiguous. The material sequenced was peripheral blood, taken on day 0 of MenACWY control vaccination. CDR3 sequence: CASSEIGRVGYTF. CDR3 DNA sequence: TGTGCCAGCAGTGAAATAGGCCGGGTGGGCTACACCTTC. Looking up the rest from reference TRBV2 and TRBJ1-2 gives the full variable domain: EPEVTQTPSHQVTQMGQEVILRCVPISNHLYFYWYRQILGQKVEFLVSFYNNEISEKSEIFDDQFSVERPDGSNFTLKIRSTKLEDSAMYFCASSEIGRVGYTFGSGTRLTVV.